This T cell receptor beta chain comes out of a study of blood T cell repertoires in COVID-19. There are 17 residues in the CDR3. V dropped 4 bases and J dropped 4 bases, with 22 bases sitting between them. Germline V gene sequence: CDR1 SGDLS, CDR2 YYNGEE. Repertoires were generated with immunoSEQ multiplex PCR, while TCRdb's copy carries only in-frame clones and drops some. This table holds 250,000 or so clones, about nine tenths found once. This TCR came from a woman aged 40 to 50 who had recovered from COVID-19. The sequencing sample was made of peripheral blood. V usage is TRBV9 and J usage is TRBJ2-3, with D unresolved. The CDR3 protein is CASSPHAGSSLPDTQYF. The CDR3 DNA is TGTGCCAGCAGCCCCCACGCCGGGTCCTCACTTCCAGATACGCAGTATTTT.